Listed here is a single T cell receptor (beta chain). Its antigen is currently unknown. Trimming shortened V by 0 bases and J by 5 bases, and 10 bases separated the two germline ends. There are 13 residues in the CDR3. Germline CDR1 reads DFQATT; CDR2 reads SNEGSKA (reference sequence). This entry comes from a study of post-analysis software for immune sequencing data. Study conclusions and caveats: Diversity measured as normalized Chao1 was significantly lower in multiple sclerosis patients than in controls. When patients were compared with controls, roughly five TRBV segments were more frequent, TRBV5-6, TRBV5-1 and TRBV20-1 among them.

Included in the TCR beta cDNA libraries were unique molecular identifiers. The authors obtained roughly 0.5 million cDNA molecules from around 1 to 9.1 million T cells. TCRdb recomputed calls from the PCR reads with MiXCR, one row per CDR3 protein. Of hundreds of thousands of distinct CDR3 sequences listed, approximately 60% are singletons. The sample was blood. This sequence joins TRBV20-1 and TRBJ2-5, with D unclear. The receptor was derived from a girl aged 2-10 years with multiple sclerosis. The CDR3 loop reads CSARDPPRETQYF. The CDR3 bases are TGCAGTGCTAGAGATCCCCCTCGGGAGACCCAGTACTTC.